These 21 T cell receptor beta chains were all obtained from the same sample, sequenced in a study of blood T cells in healthy people across ages. Next came a second PCR, run for about 7 to 12 cycles, which used a sample-barcoded 5' primer along with a J-beta primer mix. MiXCR, applied by TCRdb to the 5' RACE reads, yields one record per CDR3 protein. The sample includes hundreds of thousands of distinct CDR3 sequences, about 28% seen only once; the top ten take roughly 14%. The specimen was blood. All receptors come from a woman older than 75 in good health.

This chain joins TRBV7-9 and TRBJ2-5; the match to TRBD2 covers 11 bases. The DNA end lines up better with TRBJ2-7; the J call may be wrong. Germline V gene data show CDR1 as SEHNR and CDR2 as FQNEAQ (reference sequence). The CDR3 spans 16 residues. CDR3 sequence: CASSSGLAGLIYEQYF. Written as DNA, the CDR3 is TGTGCCAGCAGCTCCGGACTAGCGGGTTTGATCTACGAGCAGTACTTC.

This clonotype was seen only a few times. This rearrangement joins TRBV5-1 to TRBJ2-5, with D possibly being TRBD1 (6 bases). CDR3 size: 14 residues. V lost 2 bases and J lost 4, with 12 bases in between. Germline CDR1 is SGHRS and CDR2 is YFSETQ. The CDR3 nucleotides are TGCGCCAGCAGCTTCGAGGACAGTACAGAGACCCAGTACTTC. Its protein product is CASSFEDSTETQYF. The full variable domain, its missing parts supplied by reference TRBV5-1 and TRBJ2-5, is KAGVTQTPRYLIKTRGQQVTLSCSPISGHRSVSWYQQTPGQGLQFLFEYFSETQRNKGNFPGRFSGRQFSNSRSEMNVSTLELGDSALYLCASSFEDSTETQYFGPGTRLLVL.

This clonotype showed up just a few times. The V call is TRBV29-1, the J call TRBJ2-1, with D perhaps TRBD1 or TRBD2 (5 bases each). Between the trimmed V and J ends, which lost 3 bases and 8 bases, there was a span of 20 bases. The length of the CDR3 is 15 residues. CDR1 and CDR2 from the germline V gene are SQVTM and ANQGSEA. The CDR3 region is CSVDLSGASIHEQFF. The CDR3 DNA reads TGCAGCGTTGACCTGTCCGGGGCTAGCATCCATGAGCAGTTCTTC.

The rearrangement links TRBV5-4 to TRBJ1-5; perhaps TRBD1 as D (6 bases). The ends were cut back, 6 bases at V and 4 bases at J, with 11 bases in the middle. CDR1 and CDR2 from the germline V gene are SGHNT and YYREEE (reference sequence). This CDR3 contains 13 residues. CDR3 in DNA: TGTGCCAGCAACCGGGACACTAATCAGCCCCAGCATTTT. Protein: CASNRDTNQPQHF.

This clonotype was found many times. The chain uses TRBV11-1 and TRBJ1-6; D possibly corresponds to TRBD1 (6 bases). Germline V gene lookup returns CDR1 SGHAT and CDR2 FQDESV (reference sequence). The CDR3 has 14 residues. The germline V and J ends were trimmed by 6 bases and 8 bases, with 14 bases remaining between them. The CDR3 protein is CASRPGVGDSPLHF. The CDR3 DNA sequence: TGTGCCAGCAGACCAGGGGTGGGGGATTCACCCCTCCACTTT.

The chain is built from TRBV30 and TRBJ1-3; no reliable D call. The CDR3 is 16 amino acids. The ends were cut back, 2 bases at V and 0 bases at J, with 14 bases in the middle. Germline V CDR1 and CDR2: GTSNPN, SVGIG (reference sequence). The CDR3 nucleotides read TGTGCCTGGAGTTATGGGTCCCTGGGCTCTGGAAACACCATATATTTT. This encodes CAWSYGSLGSGNTIYF.

The genes are TRBV7-2 and TRBJ2-7; 8 nucleotides line up with TRBD1. CDR3 length: 16 amino acids. Per the germline V gene, CDR1 is SGHTA and CDR2 is FQGNSA. V lost 5 bases to trimming and J lost 3 bases; unmatched junction nucleotides: 12. Here the CDR3 reads CASSPRPGQGYYEQYF. The CDR3 DNA reads TGTGCCAGCAGCCCGCGACCCGGACAGGGTTACTACGAGCAGTACTTC.

This clonotype was seen ten or more times. V and J are TRBV6-2 or TRBV6-3 and TRBJ2-1; tentative D call: TRBD1 (6 bases). Germline V gives CDR1 MNHEY, CDR2 SVGEGT. V lost 6 bases and J 3 bases, leaving 12 bases between the germline ends. This CDR3 is 14 amino acids long. The CDR3 bases are TGTGCCAGCAGGGGGGCAGTAGTCTACAATGAGCAGTTCTTC. Amino acid sequence: CASRGAVVYNEQFF.

Of note for this clonotype: This may stem from a read error, because a much larger clone lies one nucleotide away. J is TRBJ2-1 and V is TRBV28; the D is unclear. This CDR3 comprises 14 residues. The V gene's germline CDR1 is MDHEN and CDR2 SYDVKM. Trimming removed 6 bases from V and 9 bases from J, with 18 bases in between. The chain's CDR3 is CASRLAPGWGEQFF. The CDR3, as DNA: TGTGCCAGCAGGTTAGCCCCCGGCTGGGGTGAGCAGTTCTTC.

The chain combines TRBV29-1 with TRBJ2-4; D may correspond to TRBD1 or TRBD2 (6 bases each). The J call may be in error: the DNA end matches TRBJ2-7 better. The CDR3 is 13 amino acids. Germline V gene data show CDR1 as SQVTM and CDR2 as ANQGSEA. CDR3 DNA: TGCAGCGTTGGTGGGGGGCTCTCGTACGAGCAGTACTTC. Translating it yields CSVGGGLSYEQYF.

The sample holds many counts of this clonotype. CDR3 nucleotide sequence: TGTGCCAGCAGCTCCTACGAACTAGCGGGGAGCTACGAGCAGTACTTC. Encoded protein: CASSSYELAGSYEQYF. The chain joins TRBV7-3 to TRBJ2-7; TRBD2 matches at 10 bases. V lost 4 bases, J lost 3 bases, and 9 bases stayed unmatched. The germline gives CDR1 SGHTA, CDR2 FQGTGA. This CDR3 has 16 residues.

This clonotype was detected a few times. A read error may be the cause here, since a much bigger clone is one base away. J is TRBJ2-5 and V is TRBV5-6, with 11 bases that match TRBD2. V shed 4 bases, J shed 2 bases, and the junction held 4 bases outside the gene matches. The CDR3 length is 15 residues. The V gene's germline CDR1 is SGHDT and CDR2 YYEEEE. In DNA, the CDR3 is TGTGCCAGCAGCCCACTAGCGGGGGATCAAGAGACCCAGTACTTC. The encoded protein is CASSPLAGDQETQYF.

Here the CDR3 DNA reads TGCGCCAGCAGCCCGGGACTAGCGGGGTATGAGTTCTTC. This codes for CASSPGLAGYEFF. The J gene is TRBJ2-1, the V gene TRBV5-1, with 13 nucleotides matching TRBD2. CDR1 and CDR2 (germline): SGHRS, YFSETQ. The CDR3 is made up of 13 amino acids. V shed 4 bases and J 14 bases; nucleotides not matched to a gene: 6.

This clonotype was recorded only once. A read error may explain this, as a much larger clone is one base away. The gene calls are TRBV3-1 and TRBJ1-4; TRBD1 might be the D (6 bases). This CDR3 contains 15 residues. Per germline, CDR1 LGHDT and CDR2 YNNKEL (reference sequence). The CDR3 protein is CVSHRAGASNEKLFF. In DNA, the CDR3 is TGTGTCAGCCACCGGGCGGGGGCCTCTAATGAAAAACTGTTTTTT.

This clonotype appeared many times. The chain uses TRBV3-1 and TRBJ2-5; 8 nucleotides line up with TRBD2. Looked up from germline, CDR1 is LGHDT and CDR2 is YNNKEL (reference sequence). The CDR3 length is 16 residues. Losses at the gene ends were 0 bases for V and 5 bases for J; bases not matched to a gene: 8. CDR3 sequence reads: CASSQDSGGQLETQYF. The CDR3 nucleotides are TGTGCCAGCAGCCAAGATTCGGGGGGGCAGCTGGAGACCCAGTACTTC.

The rearrangement links TRBV30 to TRBJ1-1; the D is unclear. The CDR3 spans 12 residues. Per germline, CDR1 GTSNPN and CDR2 SVGIG (reference sequence). The CDR3 DNA reads TGTGGAGCGGCGGGGAGGCACACTGAAGCTTTCTTT. It yields the protein CGAAGRHTEAFF.

The table lists this clonotype with many counts. This chain connects TRBV7-2 to TRBJ2-1, with 9 bases matching TRBD2. J gave up 6 bases and V 10 bases, and 13 bases lay outside the gene matches. Germline V lookup: CDR1 SGHTA, CDR2 FQGNSA. The length of the CDR3 is 15 residues. DNA for the CDR3: TGTGCCACCAACCCCGCTAGCGGGGATCCCAATGAGCAGTTCTTC. Amino acid sequence: CATNPASGDPNEQFF.

Points on this clonotype: This may be a read error, as it is one base from a much larger clone. The gene calls are TRBV20-1 and TRBJ1-2; maybe TRBD1 (6 bases). V lost 2 bases to trimming and J lost 4 bases, with 17 bases between them. Germline V gives CDR1 DFQATT, CDR2 SNEGSKA (reference sequence). The CDR3 totals 15 residues. CDR3 sequence reads: CSARRPQQGSYGYTF. CDR3 bases: TGCAGTGCTAGAAGGCCCCAACAGGGTTCCTATGGCTACACCTTC.

The rearrangement joins TRBV7-9 to TRBJ2-7, with 7 bases identical to TRBD1. Germline V lookup: CDR1 SEHNR, CDR2 FQNEAQ (reference sequence). This CDR3 contains 15 residues. V shed 3 bases, J shed 10 bases, and the junction held 15 bases outside the gene matches. CDR3 DNA: TGTGCCAGCAGCTTCCTGATCCGGGACAGCTATTTCCAGTACTTC. Translation: CASSFLIRDSYFQYF.

The sample holds many counts of this clonotype. The chain uses TRBV20-1 and TRBJ1-1, with unresolved D. V was cut by 2 bases and J by 1 base, with 5 bases left in between. The CDR3 is made up of 12 amino acids. Germline assignment: CDR1 DFQATT and CDR2 SNEGSKA (reference sequence). The CDR3 here is CSARPQNTEAFF. The CDR3 nucleotides are TGCAGTGCTAGACCCCAGAACACTGAAGCTTTCTTT.

The sample holds a few counts of this clonotype. The chain recombines TRBV5-1 with TRBJ2-2; no clear D gene. The CDR3 is made up of 14 amino acids. Germline CDR1 is SGHRS and CDR2 is YFSETQ. V lost 2 bases, J lost 0 bases, and 5 bases lay in between. The CDR3 region has the DNA TGCGCCAGCAGCTTTGACCCGAACACCGGGGAGCTGTTTTTT. Encoded protein: CASSFDPNTGELFF.